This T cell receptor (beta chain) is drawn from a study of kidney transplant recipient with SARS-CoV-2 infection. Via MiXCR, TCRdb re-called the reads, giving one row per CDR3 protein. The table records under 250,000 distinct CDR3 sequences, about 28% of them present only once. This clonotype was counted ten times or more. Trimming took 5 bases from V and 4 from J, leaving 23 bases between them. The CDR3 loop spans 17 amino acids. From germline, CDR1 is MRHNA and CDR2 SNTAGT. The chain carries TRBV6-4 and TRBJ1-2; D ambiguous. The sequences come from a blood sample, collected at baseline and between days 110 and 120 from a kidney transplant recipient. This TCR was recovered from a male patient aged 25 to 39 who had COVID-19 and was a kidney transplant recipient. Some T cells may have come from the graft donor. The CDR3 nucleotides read TGTGCCAGCAGTTCAAGTCTCTCACACGGAAAGACCTATGGCTACACCTTC. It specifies CASSSSLSHGKTYGYTF.